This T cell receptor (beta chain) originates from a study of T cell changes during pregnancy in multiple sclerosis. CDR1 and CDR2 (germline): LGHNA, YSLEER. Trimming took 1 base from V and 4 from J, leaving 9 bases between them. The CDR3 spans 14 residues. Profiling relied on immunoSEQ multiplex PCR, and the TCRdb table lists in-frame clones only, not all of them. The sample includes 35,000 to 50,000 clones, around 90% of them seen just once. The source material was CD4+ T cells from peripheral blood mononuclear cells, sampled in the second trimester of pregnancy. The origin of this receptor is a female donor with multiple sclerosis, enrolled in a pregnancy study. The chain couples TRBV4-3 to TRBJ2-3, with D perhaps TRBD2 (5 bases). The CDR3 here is CASSQALAADTQYF. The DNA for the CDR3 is TGCGCCAGCAGCCAAGCTCTAGCCGCAGATACGCAGTATTTT.